A selection of T cell receptor beta chains follows, all from one sample in a study of blood T cell repertoires in COVID-19. Clones were sequenced by immunoSEQ multiplex PCR, and TCRdb holds only the in-frame ones, with some missing. There are around 460,000 clones in the sample; about 87% occur only once, and roughly 0.78% lies in the top ten. Material for sequencing was peripheral blood. All receptors come from a man aged 18 to 30 with COVID-19, enrolled during active disease. The CDR3 runs from the conserved cysteine through the conserved F or W. Each record gives: J gene, V gene, clone size, D gene, CDR3 DNA, CDR3 protein. A D gene is named only where the DNA matches it firmly. The listing skips clone size in some rows; elsewhere it reads once, few, many or a size class.

TRBJ1-1,TRBV27,NA,NA,TGTGCCAGTCCGGGGGGAGGAGGGGTTGAGTACACTGAAGCTTTCTTT,CASPGGGGVEYTEAFF
TRBJ1-2,TRBV4-1,once,NA,TGCGCCAGCAGCCATTCCCCGGGAGAGAGATCTGGCTACACCTTC,CASSHSPGERSGYTF
TRBJ1-3,TRBV10-2,NA,NA,TGCGCCAGCAGGGGGAACATTCCGGTAGGGTCGGACTACTCTGGAAACACCATATATTTT,CASRGNIPVGSDYSGNTIYF
TRBJ1-2,TRBV6-5,NA,TRBD1,TGTGCCAGCGAACGGGACAGGGGGTTATATGGCTACACCTTC,CASERDRGLYGYTF
TRBJ1-2,TRBV29-1,NA,NA,TGCAGCGTATATAAATGGACCCAGAGCCGGGGGGAGTCTAGCTACACCTTC,CSVYKWTQSRGESSYTF
TRBJ2-1,TRBV24-1,few,TRBD2,TGTGCCACCAGTGACCCGGGACTAGCGGACTACAATGAGCAGTTCTTC,CATSDPGLADYNEQFF
TRBJ1-2,TRBV27,NA,TRBD1,TGTGCCAGCAAGGGACAGGGGGCCTACTATGGCTACACCTTC,CASKGQGAYYGYTF
TRBJ1-4,TRBV6-5,NA,NA,TGTGCCAGCAGTTACTCCCCTGCCGCAGTTAATGAAAAACTGTTTTTT,CASSYSPAAVNEKLFF
TRBJ2-7,TRBV11-3,NA,NA,TGTGCCAGCAGCTTTATATCCTACGAGCAGTACTTC,CASSFISYEQYF
TRBJ1-1,TRBV2,NA,NA,TGTGCCAGCGGGGTGACAGCGTATAACACTGAAGCTTTCTTT,CASGVTAYNTEAFF
TRBJ1-1,TRBV27,NA,NA,TGTGCCAGCAGTTTATTCGACAGTAACACTGAAGCTTTCTTT,CASSLFDSNTEAFF
TRBJ2-2,TRBV10-1,NA,NA,TGCGCCAGCAGTGGTTTAAAATCCGGGGAGCTGTTTTTT,CASSGLKSGELFF
TRBJ2-5,TRBV7-2,NA,NA,TGTGCCAGCAGCCTTGAGAGATCGGAGACCCAGTACTTC,CASSLERSETQYF
TRBJ1-3,TRBV2,few,TRBD1,TGTGCCAGCAGTGAGGACAGGGTTGGAAACACCATATATTTT,CASSEDRVGNTIYF
TRBJ2-5,TRBV11-3,NA,NA,TGTGCCAGCAGCTTAATGGAGGGGCAAGCCCAGTACTTC,CASSLMEGQAQYF
TRBJ2-2,TRBV11-2,NA,NA,TGTGCCAGCAGTGGAGGCGGGGAGCTGTTTTTT,CASSGGGELFF
TRBJ2-7,TRBV2,NA,TRBD2,TGTGCCAGCAGTGATGACAGAGGTTCTAGCGGGAGGGGAACCTACGAGCAGTACTTC,CASSDDRGSSGRGTYEQYF
TRBJ2-2,TRBV19,NA,TRBD2,TGTGCCAGTAGTAGGACTAGCCTCACCGGGGAGCTGTTTTTT,CASSRTSLTGELFF